This T cell receptor (beta chain) emerged from a study of T cell responses to AZD1222 COVID-19 vaccine. General observations from the study: Among spike-specific TCRs, nearly half reportedly target unmutated variant regions. Repertoires were obtained only post-peak T cell response.

Concerning this clone itself: Its antigen is unknown.

Per the germline V gene, CDR1 is GTSNPN and CDR2 is SVGIG (reference sequence). The CDR3 totals 16 residues. V was clipped by 0 bases and J by 2 bases; unmatched bases: 8. Method: immunoSEQ multiplex PCR; TCRdb's copy keeps in-frame clones and lacks some. Of 75,000 to 100,000 clones listed, roughly 84% are singletons. The sequenced sample was peripheral blood, obtained on day 0 of AZD1222 vaccination. The genes are TRBV30 and TRBJ2-3; 7 bases are shared with TRBD2. The sequence derives from an adult in good health. The CDR3 is CAWSVLGGTATDTQYF. The CDR3 DNA is TGTGCCTGGAGTGTACTCGGGGGGACGGCCACAGATACGCAGTATTTT.